Each of the 16 T cell receptor beta chains below was sequenced from the same sample in a study of blood T cell repertoires in COVID-19. Clones were sequenced by immunoSEQ multiplex PCR, and TCRdb holds only the in-frame ones, with some missing. In the table there are 190,000 or so clones, around 86% of which are singletons. What was sequenced was peripheral blood. The receptors shown here come from a man in his forties or fifties with active or convalescent COVID-19.

The CDR3 DNA reads TGTGCCAGCAGTTACTCGATCACTGGCTACGAGCAGTACTTC. Protein product: CASSYSITGYEQYF. The chain joins TRBV6-2 or TRBV6-3 to TRBJ2-7; D is undetermined. This CDR3 has 14 residues. V shed 0 bases and J shed 3 bases, with 9 bases lying between them. Germline V gene sequence: CDR1 MNHEY, CDR2 SVGEGT.

The chain joins TRBV5-1 to TRBJ2-2; D perhaps matches TRBD1 (6 bases). This CDR3 has 15 residues. Germline-derived CDR1 and CDR2 are SGHRS and YFSETQ. V lost 0 bases and J lost 7, with 13 bases in between. The CDR3: CASSLDSGAHGELFF. The DNA for the CDR3 is TGCGCCAGCAGCTTGGATTCAGGGGCTCACGGGGAGCTGTTTTTT.

DNA of the CDR3: TGTGCCAGCAGTTTCCAGGACAGGGGCGAGCAGTACTTC. This translates into CASSFQDRGEQYF. The genes are TRBV28 and TRBJ2-7; 9 bases fit TRBD1. The CDR3 is 13 residues long. J gave up 6 bases and V 3 bases, and 3 bases lay outside the gene matches. Germline CDR1 and CDR2: MDHEN and SYDVKM. The whole variable domain, remainder taken from reference TRBV28 and TRBJ2-7, is DVKVTQSSRYLVKRTGEKVFLECVQDMDHENMFWYRQDPGLGLRLIYFSYDVKMKEKGDIPEGYSVSREKKERFSLILESASTNQTSMYLCASSFQDRGEQYFGPGTRLTVT.

J is TRBJ1-4 and V is TRBV4-3; 7 nucleotides match TRBD1. V gave up 1 base and J gave up 8 bases; unmatched junction bases: 10. Germline V gene lookup returns CDR1 LGHNA and CDR2 YSLEER. This CDR3 has 16 residues. In DNA form, the CDR3 reads TGCGCCAGCAGCCAAGCCAAGGGGGCCGGGCGCGAAAAACTGTTTTTT. Translation: CASSQAKGAGREKLFF.

The V call is TRBV2, the J call TRBJ2-1; D perhaps matches TRBD2 (6 bases). CDR3 length: 11 amino acids. Germline CDR1 SNHLY, CDR2 FYNNEI. V was clipped by 7 bases and J by 8 bases, with 9 bases between them. For the CDR3, the DNA is TGTGCCAGCACCCTAGCGTATGAGCAGTTCTTC. This gives the protein CASTLAYEQFF.

This chain links TRBV27 with TRBJ1-5, with D hard to call. Trimming left V 2 bases short and J 9 bases short, with 14 bases between. The CDR3 covers 14 residues. Germline lookup yields CDR1 MNHEY and CDR2 SMNVEV (reference sequence). CDR3 coding DNA: TGTGCCAGCAGTTTAGAGGGCGGGGAACGGCCCCAGCATTTT. Its translation is CASSLEGGERPQHF.

The chain employs TRBV9 and TRBJ1-1; TRBD1 is a possible D gene (5 bases). V lost 0 bases and J lost 1, with 7 bases in between. The CDR3 loop spans 14 amino acids. Germline CDR1 is SGDLS and CDR2 is YYNGEE. The CDR3 DNA reads as TGTGCCAGCAGCGTAGCTACAGGGAACACTGAAGCTTTCTTT. Translation gives CASSVATGNTEAFF.

The chain carries TRBV5-1 and TRBJ2-5; D remains unclear. The germline V gene has CDR1 SGHRS and CDR2 YFSETQ. V was trimmed by 4 bases and J by 2 bases, leaving 3 bases between them. This CDR3 spans 11 amino acids. In nucleotides, the CDR3 is TGCGCCAGCAGCATACAAGAGACCCAGTACTTC. As protein: CASSIQETQYF.

This clone is a singleton in its sample. The chain links TRBV4-3 to TRBJ2-3; D may be TRBD2 (5 bases). The CDR3 sequence is 13 residues long. V was cut by 0 bases and J by 13 bases, with 14 bases left in between. CDR1 and CDR2 from the germline V gene are LGHNA and YSLEER. CDR3 coding DNA: TGCGCCAGCAGCCAAGAGGTTGGGAGCTTGGAGTATTTT. Protein: CASSQEVGSLEYF.

The chain uses TRBV5-1 and TRBJ2-7; 10 bases are shared with TRBD1. Germline trimming cut 4 bases from V and 2 bases from J; bases unmatched to any gene: 3. The CDR3 runs 14 residues. Germline-derived CDR1 and CDR2 are SGHRS and YFSETQ. CDR3 region: CASSPGQGPYEQYF. CDR3 nucleotide sequence: TGCGCCAGCAGCCCGGGACAGGGGCCCTACGAGCAGTACTTC.

This clone was detected only once. The chain couples TRBV28 to TRBJ2-7; D possibly corresponds to TRBD1 (5 bases). This CDR3 region has 14 residues. Germline CDR1 MDHEN, CDR2 SYDVKM. V was pared by 6 bases and J by 3 bases, with 15 bases between. Here the CDR3 reads CASSLTGSYYEQYF. Written as DNA, the CDR3 is TGTGCCAGCAGCCTTACAGGTTCTTACTACGAGCAGTACTTC.

This clone was detected once. This chain joins TRBV7-8 and TRBJ1-1, with a weak D call TRBD1 (5 bases). With 1 base removed from V and 2 bases from J, the gap between germline ends came to 8 bases. There are 14 residues in the CDR3. CDR1 and CDR2 from the germline V gene are SGHVS and FQNEAQ. This CDR3 reads CASSLGQGNTEAFF. CDR3 bases: TGTGCCAGCAGCTTAGGTCAGGGAAACACTGAAGCTTTCTTT.

Here the CDR3 DNA reads TGTGCCAGCTCCCCCCGACTAGCGGGGATTGACATTCAGTACTTC. As protein: CASSPRLAGIDIQYF. J is TRBJ2-4 and V is TRBV18, with 11 bases aligning to TRBD2. J lost 8 bases, V lost 6 bases, and 9 bases had no gene match. The CDR3 is 15 residues long. Germline CDR1 reads KGHSH; CDR2 reads LQKENI.

The chain uses TRBV6-2 or TRBV6-3 and TRBJ2-7; TRBD1 is a possible D gene (6 bases). V gave up 5 bases and J gave up 2 bases, with 10 bases separating them. Germline CDR1 MNHEY, CDR2 SVGEGT. The CDR3 runs to 13 residues. CDR3: CASSRDRPYEQYF. In DNA, the CDR3 is TGTGCCAGCAGTCGAGACAGGCCCTACGAGCAGTACTTC.

The sample holds one count of this clone. This sequence joins TRBV3-1 (or the pseudogene TRBV3-2) and TRBJ2-5; possibly TRBD2 for D (5 bases). The V gene's germline CDR1 is LGHDT and CDR2 YNNKEL (reference sequence). The CDR3 runs 19 residues. V was trimmed by 0 bases and J by 1 base, leaving 21 bases between them. CDR3 coding DNA: TGTGCCAGCAGCCAAGATCCAAAACGTCCCGGGGATCTCCAAGAGACCCAGTACTTC. This encodes CASSQDPKRPGDLQETQYF.

This sequence joins TRBV15 and TRBJ2-1, with 8 bases lining up with TRBD1. This CDR3 is 18 amino acids long. V lost 0 bases, J lost 8 bases, and 15 bases stayed unmatched. CDR1 and CDR2 (germline): LNHNV, YYDKDF (reference sequence). Here the CDR3 reads CATSRDLGEGQGTYEQFF. CDR3 nucleotide sequence: TGTGCCACCAGCAGAGACCTGGGAGAAGGACAGGGTACGTATGAGCAGTTCTTC.